These 5 T cell receptor beta chains were all obtained from the same sample, sequenced in a study of shared clonotypes between healthy human individuals. Clones were sequenced by immunoSEQ multiplex PCR, and TCRdb holds only the in-frame ones, with some missing. The sample lists roughly 2.5 million clones; about 92% were seen once. Sequencing used naive CD4+ T cells sorted from blood. Subset noted: CD45RA+ positively selected. These receptor sequences come from a man aged 18-30 years in good health.

The count of this clone is one. Other nucleotide sequences from this sample produce the same CDR3. This sequence joins TRBV5-1 and TRBJ2-1; TRBD2 agrees at 11 bases. This CDR3 is 15 amino acids long. The V gene end was trimmed by 1 base and the J gene end by 4 bases; junction bases not matched to a gene: 1. CDR1 SGHRS and CDR2 YFSETQ come from the germline V gene. The CDR3 loop is CASSLTSGRYNEQFF. In DNA, the CDR3 is TGCGCCAGCAGCTTGACTAGCGGGAGATACAATGAGCAGTTCTTC.

The chain is built from TRBV6-1 and TRBJ1-4; D is perhaps TRBD1 (5 bases). CDR1 MNHNS and CDR2 SASEGT come from the germline V gene. The CDR3 spans 15 residues. V lost 7 bases and J 4 bases, leaving 16 bases between the germline ends. This chain's CDR3 is CASIRAAGLNEKLFF. Here the CDR3 DNA reads TGTGCCAGCATACGGGCAGCAGGGCTTAATGAAAAACTGTTTTTT.

This clone was seen a few times. The J gene is TRBJ1-6, the V gene TRBV11-2; tentatively, D is TRBD1 (5 bases). V shed 4 bases and J shed 7 bases, with 11 bases lying between them. CDR3 length: 14 residues. Germline V gene data show CDR1 as SGHAT and CDR2 as FQNNGV. Written as DNA, the CDR3 is TGTGCCAGCAGCTCCGGACACCTAAATTCACCCCTCCACTTT. This codes for CASSSGHLNSPLHF.

This chain connects TRBV11-3 to TRBJ1-1; D might be TRBD1 (6 bases). This CDR3 is 15 amino acids long. Trimming shortened V by 0 bases and J by 5 bases, and 13 bases separated the two germline ends. CDR1 SGHNT and CDR2 YENEEA come from the germline V gene. The CDR3, as DNA: TGTGCCAGCAGCTTAGACCAGGGGAAGACGACTGAAGCTTTCTTT. Its protein product is CASSLDQGKTTEAFF.

V and J are TRBV6-5 and TRBJ2-1; TRBD2 matches 8 bases. This CDR3 is built from 14 residues. Unmatched junction bases numbered 11, after V lost 7 bases and J lost 9 bases. Germline V gene sequence: CDR1 MNHEY, CDR2 SVGAGI. CDR3 in amino acids: CASTRREDGGEQFF. The CDR3 region has the DNA TGTGCCAGCACTAGGCGGGAGGACGGTGGTGAGCAGTTCTTC.